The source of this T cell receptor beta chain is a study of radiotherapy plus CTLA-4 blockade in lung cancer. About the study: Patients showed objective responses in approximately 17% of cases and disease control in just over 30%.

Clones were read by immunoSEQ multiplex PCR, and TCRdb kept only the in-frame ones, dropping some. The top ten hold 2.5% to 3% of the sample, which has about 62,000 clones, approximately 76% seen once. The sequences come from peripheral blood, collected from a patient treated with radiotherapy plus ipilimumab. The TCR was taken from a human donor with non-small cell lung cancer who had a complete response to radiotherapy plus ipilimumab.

This CDR3 reads CASRVQGRSYNEQFF. The CDR3 DNA sequence: TGTGCCAGCAGAGTTCAGGGTCGTTCCTACAATGAGCAGTTCTTC. The V gene is TRBV9, the J gene TRBJ2-1, with D possibly TRBD1 on 5 matching bases. Germline assignment: CDR1 SGDLS and CDR2 YYNGEE. The ends were cut back, 5 bases at V and 1 base at J, with 13 bases in the middle. There are 15 residues in the CDR3.